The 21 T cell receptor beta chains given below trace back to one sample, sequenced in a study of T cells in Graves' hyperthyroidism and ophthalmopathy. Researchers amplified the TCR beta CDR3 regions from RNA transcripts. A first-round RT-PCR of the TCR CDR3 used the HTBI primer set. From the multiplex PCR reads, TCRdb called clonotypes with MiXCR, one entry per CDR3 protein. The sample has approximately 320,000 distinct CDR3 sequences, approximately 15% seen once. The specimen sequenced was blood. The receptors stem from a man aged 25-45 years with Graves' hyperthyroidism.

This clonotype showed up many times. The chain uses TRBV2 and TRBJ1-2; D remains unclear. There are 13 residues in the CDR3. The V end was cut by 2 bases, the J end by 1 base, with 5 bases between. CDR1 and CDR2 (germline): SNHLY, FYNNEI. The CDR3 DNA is TGTGCCAGCAGTGAACGGTATAACTATGGCTACACCTTC. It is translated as CASSERYNYGYTF.

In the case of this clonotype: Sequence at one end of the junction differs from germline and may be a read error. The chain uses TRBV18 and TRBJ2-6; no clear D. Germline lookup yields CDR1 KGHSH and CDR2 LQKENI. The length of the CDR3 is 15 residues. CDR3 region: CVSSLSASGANVLTF. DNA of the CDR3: TGTGTCAGCTCACTTTCTGCTTCTGGGGCCAACGTCCTGACTTTC.

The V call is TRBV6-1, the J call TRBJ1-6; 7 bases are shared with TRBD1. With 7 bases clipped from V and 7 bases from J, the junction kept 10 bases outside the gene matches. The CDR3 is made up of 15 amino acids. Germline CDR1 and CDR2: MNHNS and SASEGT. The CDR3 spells CASTLNRDRNSPLHF. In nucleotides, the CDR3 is TGTGCCAGCACCTTAAACCGGGACAGAAATTCACCCCTCCACTTT.

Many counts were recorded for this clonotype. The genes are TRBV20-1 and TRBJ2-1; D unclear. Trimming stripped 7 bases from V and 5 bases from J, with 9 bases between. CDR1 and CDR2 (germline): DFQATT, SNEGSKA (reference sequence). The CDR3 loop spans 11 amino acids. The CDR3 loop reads CSGLIHNEQFF. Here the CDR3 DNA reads TGCAGTGGGCTGATTCACAATGAGCAGTTCTTC.

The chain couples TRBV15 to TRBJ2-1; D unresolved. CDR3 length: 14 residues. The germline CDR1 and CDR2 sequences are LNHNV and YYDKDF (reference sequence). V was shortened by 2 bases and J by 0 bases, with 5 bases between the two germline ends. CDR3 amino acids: CATSRISSYNEQFF. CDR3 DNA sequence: TGTGCCACCAGCAGAATAAGCTCCTACAATGAGCAGTTCTTC.

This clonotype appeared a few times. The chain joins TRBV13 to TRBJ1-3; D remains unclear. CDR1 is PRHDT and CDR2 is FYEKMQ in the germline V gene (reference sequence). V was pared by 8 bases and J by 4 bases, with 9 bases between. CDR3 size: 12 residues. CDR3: CASGELGNTIYF. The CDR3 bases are TGTGCCAGCGGCGAACTGGGAAACACCATATATTTT.

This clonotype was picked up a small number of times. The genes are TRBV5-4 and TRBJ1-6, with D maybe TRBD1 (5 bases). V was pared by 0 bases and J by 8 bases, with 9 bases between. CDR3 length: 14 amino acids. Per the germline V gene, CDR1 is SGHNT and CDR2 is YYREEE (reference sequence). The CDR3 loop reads CASSLGTGHSPLHF. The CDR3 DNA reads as TGTGCCAGCAGCTTGGGGACGGGGCATTCACCCCTCCACTTT.

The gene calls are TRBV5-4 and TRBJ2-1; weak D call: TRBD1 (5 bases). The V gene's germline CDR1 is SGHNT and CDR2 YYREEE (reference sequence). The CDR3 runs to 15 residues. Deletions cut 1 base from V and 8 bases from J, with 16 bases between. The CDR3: CASSLRYKGYDEQFF. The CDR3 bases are TGTGCCAGCAGCTTGAGGTATAAGGGGTACGATGAGCAGTTCTTC.

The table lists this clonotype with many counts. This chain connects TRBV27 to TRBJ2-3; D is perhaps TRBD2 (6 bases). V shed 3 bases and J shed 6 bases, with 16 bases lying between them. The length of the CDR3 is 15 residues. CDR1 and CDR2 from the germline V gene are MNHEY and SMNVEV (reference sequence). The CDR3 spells CASSFRDRGADTQYF. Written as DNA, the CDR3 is TGTGCCAGCAGTTTCCGGGACCGCGGGGCGGATACGCAGTATTTT.

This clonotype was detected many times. The CDR3 DNA reads as TGTGCCTGGAGTCGGGGATCATCAAAAGGGGAGCAGTTCTTC. This encodes CAWSRGSSKGEQFF. The rearrangement joins TRBV30 to TRBJ2-1; a possible D gene is TRBD2 (5 bases). Germline CDR1 and CDR2: GTSNPN and SVGIG (reference sequence). The CDR3 sequence is 14 residues long. V was clipped by 2 bases and J by 10 bases, with 18 bases between them.

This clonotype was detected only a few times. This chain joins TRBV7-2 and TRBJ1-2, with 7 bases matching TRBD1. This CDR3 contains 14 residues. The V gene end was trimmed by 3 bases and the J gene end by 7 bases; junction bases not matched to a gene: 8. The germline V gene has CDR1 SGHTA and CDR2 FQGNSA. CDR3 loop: CASSLAPNRGGYTF. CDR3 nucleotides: TGTGCCAGCAGCTTGGCCCCTAACAGGGGTGGCTACACCTTC. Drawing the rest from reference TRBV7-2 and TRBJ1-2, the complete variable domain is GAGVSQSPSNKVTEKGKDVELRCDPISGHTALYWYRQSLGQGLEFLIYFQGNSAPDKSGLPSDRFSAERTGGSVSTLTIQRTQQEDSAVYLCASSLAPNRGGYTFGSGTRLTVV.

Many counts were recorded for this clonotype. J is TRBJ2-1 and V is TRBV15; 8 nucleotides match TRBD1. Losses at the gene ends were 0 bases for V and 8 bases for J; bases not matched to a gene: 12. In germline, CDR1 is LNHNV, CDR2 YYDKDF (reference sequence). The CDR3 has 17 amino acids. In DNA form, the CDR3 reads TGTGCCACCAGCAGAGATCTCCCCAGACAGGGGTTTGATGAGCAGTTCTTC. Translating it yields CATSRDLPRQGFDEQFF.

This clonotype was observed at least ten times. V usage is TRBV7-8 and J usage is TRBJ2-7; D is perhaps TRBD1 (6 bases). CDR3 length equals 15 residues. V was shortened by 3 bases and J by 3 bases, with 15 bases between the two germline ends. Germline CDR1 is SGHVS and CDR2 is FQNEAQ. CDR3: CASSFSGVEGYEQYF. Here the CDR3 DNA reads TGTGCCAGCAGCTTTTCAGGGGTAGAAGGCTACGAGCAGTACTTC.

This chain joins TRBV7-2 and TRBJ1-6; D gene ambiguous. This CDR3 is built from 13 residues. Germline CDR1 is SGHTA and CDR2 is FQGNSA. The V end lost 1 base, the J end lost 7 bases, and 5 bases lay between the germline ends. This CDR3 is CASSLGLNSPLHF. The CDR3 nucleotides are TGTGCCAGCAGCTTAGGGTTGAATTCACCCCTCCACTTT.

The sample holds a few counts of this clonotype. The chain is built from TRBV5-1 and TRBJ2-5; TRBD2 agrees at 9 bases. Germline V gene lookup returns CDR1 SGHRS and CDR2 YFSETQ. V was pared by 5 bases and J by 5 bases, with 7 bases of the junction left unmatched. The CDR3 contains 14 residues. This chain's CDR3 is CASRTVAGAETQYF. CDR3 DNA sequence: TGCGCCAGCAGGACAGTAGCGGGAGCTGAGACCCAGTACTTC.

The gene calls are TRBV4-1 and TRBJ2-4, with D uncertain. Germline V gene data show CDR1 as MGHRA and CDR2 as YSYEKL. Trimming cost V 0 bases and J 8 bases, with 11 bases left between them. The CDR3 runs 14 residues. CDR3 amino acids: CASSQEEEEYIQYF. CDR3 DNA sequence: TGCGCCAGCAGCCAAGAGGAAGAAGAGTACATTCAGTACTTC.

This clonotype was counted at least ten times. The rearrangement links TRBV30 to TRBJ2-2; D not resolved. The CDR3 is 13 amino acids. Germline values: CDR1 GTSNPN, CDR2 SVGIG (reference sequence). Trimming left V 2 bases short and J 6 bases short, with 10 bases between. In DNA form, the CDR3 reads TGTGCCTGGAGTCCTCGGCCCCCCGGGGAGCTGTTTTTT. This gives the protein CAWSPRPPGELFF.

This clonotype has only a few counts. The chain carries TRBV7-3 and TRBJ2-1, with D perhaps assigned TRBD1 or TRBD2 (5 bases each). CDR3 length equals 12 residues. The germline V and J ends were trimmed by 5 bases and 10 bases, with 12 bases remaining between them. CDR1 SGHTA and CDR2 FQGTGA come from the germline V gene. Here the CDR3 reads CASSLWDGEQFF. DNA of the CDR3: TGTGCCAGCAGCCTCTGGGACGGCGAGCAGTTCTTC. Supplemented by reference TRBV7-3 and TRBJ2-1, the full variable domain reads GAGVSQTPSNKVTEKGKYVELRCDPISGHTALYWYRQSLGQGPEFLIYFQGTGAADDSGLPNDRFFAVRPEGSVSTLKIQRTERGDSAVYLCASSLWDGEQFFGPGTRLTVL.

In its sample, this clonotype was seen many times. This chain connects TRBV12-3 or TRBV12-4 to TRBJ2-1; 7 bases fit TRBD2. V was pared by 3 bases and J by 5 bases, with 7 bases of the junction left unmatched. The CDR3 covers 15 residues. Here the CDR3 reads CASSLAGVKDNEQFF. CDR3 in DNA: TGTGCCAGCAGTTTGGCGGGAGTGAAAGACAATGAGCAGTTCTTC.

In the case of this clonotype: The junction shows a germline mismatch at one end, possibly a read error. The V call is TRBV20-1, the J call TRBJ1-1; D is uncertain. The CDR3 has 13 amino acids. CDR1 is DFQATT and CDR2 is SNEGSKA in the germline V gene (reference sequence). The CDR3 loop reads CSAREDLNAEAFF. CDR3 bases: TGCAGTGCTAGGGAGGACCTGAACGCTGAAGCTTTCTTT.

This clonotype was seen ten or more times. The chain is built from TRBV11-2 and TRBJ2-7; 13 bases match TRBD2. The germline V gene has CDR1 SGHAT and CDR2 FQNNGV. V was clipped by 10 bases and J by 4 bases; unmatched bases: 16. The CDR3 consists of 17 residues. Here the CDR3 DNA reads TGTGCCACCTCGCCGGGACTAGCGGGACGGGTCGGATACGAGCAGTACTTC. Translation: CATSPGLAGRVGYEQYF.